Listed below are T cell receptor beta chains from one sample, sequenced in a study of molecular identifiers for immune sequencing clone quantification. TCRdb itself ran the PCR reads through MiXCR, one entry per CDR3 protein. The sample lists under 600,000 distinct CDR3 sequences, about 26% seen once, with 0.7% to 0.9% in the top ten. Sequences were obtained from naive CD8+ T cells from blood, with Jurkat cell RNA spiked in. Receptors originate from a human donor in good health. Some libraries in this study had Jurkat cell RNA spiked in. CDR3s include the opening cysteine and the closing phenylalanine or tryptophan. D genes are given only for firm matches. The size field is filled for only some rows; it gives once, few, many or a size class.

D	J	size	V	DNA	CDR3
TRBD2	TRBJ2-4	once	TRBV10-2	TGCGCCAGCAGTCAGGGTCTCAGCGGGGGGGGCAAAAACATTCAGTACTTC	CASSQGLSGGGKNIQYF
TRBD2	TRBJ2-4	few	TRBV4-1	TGCGCCAGCAGCCAATCTAGGCTAGCGGAGCTCAAAAACATTCAGTACTTC	CASSQSRLAELKNIQYF
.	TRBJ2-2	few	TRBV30	TGTGCCTGGGGAAACACCGGGGAGCTGTTTTTT	CAWGNTGELFF
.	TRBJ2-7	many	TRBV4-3	TGTGCCAGCAGCCCCACAGGGAGCTACGAGCAGTACTTC	CASSPTGSYEQYF
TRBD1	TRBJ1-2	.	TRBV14	TGTGCCAGCAGCCAGCTGGGACAGGGGGGAGGCTACACCTTC	CASSQLGQGGGYTF
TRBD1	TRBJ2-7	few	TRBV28	TGTGCCAGCAGCGCGAGGACAGGGGTCCCCTACGAGCAGTACTTC	CASSARTGVPYEQYF
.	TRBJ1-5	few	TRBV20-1	TGCAGTGCAATTGAAAGGCCCCGGACAGCCAATCAGCCCCAGCATTTT	CSAIERPRTANQPQHF
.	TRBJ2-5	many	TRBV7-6	TGTGCCAGCAGCTTACGGACAGGGAGGGCGCAAGAGACCCAGTACTTC	CASSLRTGRAQETQYF
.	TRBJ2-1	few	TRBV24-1	TGTGCCACCAGCGTGGGGGTGTACAATGAGCAGTTCTTC	CATSVGVYNEQFF
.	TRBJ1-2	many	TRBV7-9	TGTGCCAGCAGCTTAGGTTTACAGAGCTACACCTTC	CASSLGLQSYTF
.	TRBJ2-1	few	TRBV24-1	TGTGCCACCAGTGATTTAGAAGGGTACAATGAGCAGTTCTTC	CATSDLEGYNEQFF
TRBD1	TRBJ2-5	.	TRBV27	TGTGCCAGCAGACGAAAGGGACAGGGAGGTGCAGAGACCCAGTACTTC	CASRRKGQGGAETQYF
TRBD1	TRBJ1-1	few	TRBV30	TGTGCCTGGAGTGAACAGGGGATTGTGGTTGTGAACACTGAAGCTTTCTTT	CAWSEQGIVVVNTEAFF
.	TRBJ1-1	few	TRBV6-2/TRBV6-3	TGTGCCAGCAGGTTCTCCAACACTGAAGCTTTCTTT	CASRFSNTEAFF
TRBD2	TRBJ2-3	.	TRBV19	TGTGCCAGTAGTCCACAAGCGGGGTCTAGCACAGATACGCAGTATTTT	CASSPQAGSSTDTQYF
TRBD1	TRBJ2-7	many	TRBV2	TGTGCCAGCCTGGGCCCCCGGACAGGGACCTACGAGCAGTACTTC	CASLGPRTGTYEQYF
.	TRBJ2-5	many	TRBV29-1	TGCAGCGTTGAAGAGGGGGCACGTGAGACCCAGTACTTC	CSVEEGARETQYF
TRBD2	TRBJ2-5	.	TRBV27	TGTGCCCGCAGTTTATCCGCGGGAGGGCCCGCGCCCCCGTACTTC	CARSLSAGGPAPPYF
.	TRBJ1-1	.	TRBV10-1	TGCGCCAGCAGTGCAGGACGCTACACTGAAGCTTTCTTT	CASSAGRYTEAFF
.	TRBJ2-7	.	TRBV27	TGTGCCAGCAGTTTATCGGACAGATACTACGAGCAGTACTTC	CASSLSDRYYEQYF
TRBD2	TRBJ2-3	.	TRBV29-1	TGCAGCGTCATCGGACTAGCGGGAGGAGGAGGGGATACGCAGTATTTT	CSVIGLAGGGGDTQYF
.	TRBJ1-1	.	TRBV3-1	TGTGCCAGCAGCCAAGATGCAGGGGACACTGAAGCTTTCTTT	CASSQDAGDTEAFF
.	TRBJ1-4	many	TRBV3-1	TGTGCCAGCAGCCAAGATCGATCGGCAGGGCCTAATGAAAAACTGTTTTTT	CASSQDRSAGPNEKLFF
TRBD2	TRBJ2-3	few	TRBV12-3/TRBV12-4	TGTGCCAGCAGTTTGGCTAGCGGGGGCCTCACAGATACGCAGTATTTT	CASSLASGGLTDTQYF
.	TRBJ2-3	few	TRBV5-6	TGTGCCAGCAGGCCAATAGGGAGTCTCAGTGATACGCAGTATTTT	CASRPIGSLSDTQYF
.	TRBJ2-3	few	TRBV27	TGTGCCAGCAGTTTATTGACTCCACACACAGATACGCAGTATTTT	CASSLLTPHTDTQYF
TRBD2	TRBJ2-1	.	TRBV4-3	TGCGCCAGCAGCCAAGACGTAGGCGGGGGCTACAATGAGCAGTTCTTC	CASSQDVGGGYNEQFF
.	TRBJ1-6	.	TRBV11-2	TGTGCCAGCAGCCCCCCGGAAACCAGCGGGGATTCACCCCTCCACTTT	CASSPPETSGDSPLHF
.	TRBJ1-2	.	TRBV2	TGTGCCAGCAGTGAAAGATTAGGAGACTATGGCTACACCTTC	CASSERLGDYGYTF
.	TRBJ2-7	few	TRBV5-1	TGCGCCAGCAGCACTTTGGGGACGGAGTCCGCCTACGAGCAGTACTTC	CASSTLGTESAYEQYF
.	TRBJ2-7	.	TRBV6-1	TGTGCCAGCTATAGACGGGACTACGAGCAGTACTTC	CASYRRDYEQYF
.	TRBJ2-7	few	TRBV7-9	TGTGCCAGCAGCTTATCAAGAGGACCCTCCTACGAGCAGTACTTC	CASSLSRGPSYEQYF
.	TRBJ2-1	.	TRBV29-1	TGCAGCGTAACAGGAAACAATGAGCAGTTCTTC	CSVTGNNEQFF
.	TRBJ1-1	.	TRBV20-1	TGCAGTGCTAGTCGACAGAACACTGAAGCTTTCTTT	CSASRQNTEAFF
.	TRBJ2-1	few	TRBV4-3	TGCGCCAGCAGCCAGGGGACCCACAATGAGCAGTTCTTC	CASSQGTHNEQFF
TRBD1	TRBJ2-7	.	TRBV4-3	TGCGCCAGCAGCCAAGATTCGGGACAGAGTTCCTACGAGCAGTACTTC	CASSQDSGQSSYEQYF
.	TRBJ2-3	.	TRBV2	TGTGCCAGCAGCAACATGGTGGGGGGAGCAGGTACGCAGTATTTT	CASSNMVGGAGTQYF
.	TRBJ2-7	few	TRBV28	TGTGCCAGCAGTTCGACCCGGACATTAGGGTACGAGCAGTACTTC	CASSSTRTLGYEQYF
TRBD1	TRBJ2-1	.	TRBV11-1	TGTGCCAGCAGCTTAGGGACAGGCCGAGAGCAGTTCTTC	CASSLGTGREQFF
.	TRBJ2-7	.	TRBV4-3	TGCGCCAGCAGCCAAGATCGGGGGTCGAGCTCCCACGAGCAGTACTTC	CASSQDRGSSSHEQYF
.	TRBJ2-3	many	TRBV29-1	TGCAGCGTTGAAGGTCTGGCAGTAGGCACAGATACGCAGTATTTT	CSVEGLAVGTDTQYF
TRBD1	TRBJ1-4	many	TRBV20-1	TGCAGTGCTAGAGATCTGACAGGGTTGGCGGCTAATGAAAAACTGTTTTTT	CSARDLTGLAANEKLFF